A selection of T cell receptor beta chains follows, all from one sample in a study of beta chain features in type 1 diabetes. TCRdb's table, derived via immunoSEQ multiplex PCR, lists solely in-frame clones and lacks some. The repertoire holds hundreds of thousands of clones, with over 9.5% as singletons. The specimen was naive CD4+ T cells from blood. These receptors were obtained from a young man in good health. CDR3s include the opening cysteine and the closing phenylalanine or tryptophan. D genes are given only for firm matches. Not every row has a clone size; where given, it reads once, few, many or a size class.

d_gene	j_gene	v_gene	abundance	CDR3aa	CDR3nt
TRBD2	TRBJ2-1	TRBV7-3	few	CASSSLTSGSGDEQFF	TGTGCCAGCAGCTCCCTTACTAGCGGGAGTGGAGATGAGCAGTTCTTC
TRBD1	TRBJ2-1	TRBV9	once	CASSVSRGQGAVNEQFF	TGTGCCAGCAGCGTAAGTCGTGGGCAGGGGGCCGTCAATGAGCAGTTCTTC
-	TRBJ2-3	TRBV7-6	-	CASSLEEGGATINNTDTQYF	TGTGCCAGCAGCTTAGAAGAGGGGGGGGCGACAATCAATAACACAGATACGCAGTATTTT
-	TRBJ2-7	TRBV5-6	few	CASSFASSYEQYF	TGTGCCAGCAGCTTTGCGTCCTCCTACGAGCAGTACTTC
TRBD2	TRBJ2-1	TRBV7-3	-	CASSSRPGTSGGRKEQFF	TGTGCCAGCAGCTCACGTCCCGGGACTAGCGGGGGCCGCAAAGAGCAGTTCTTC
-	TRBJ2-7	TRBV30	-	CAWSVRGLYEQYF	TGTGCCTGGAGTGTACGAGGACTCTACGAGCAGTACTTC
-	TRBJ2-7	TRBV27	few	CASSVAADTSYEQYF	TGTGCCAGCAGTGTTGCGGCGGACACGTCCTACGAGCAGTACTTC
-	TRBJ1-4	TRBV15	few	CATSKTTGGEKLFF	TGTGCCACCAGCAAGACTACGGGGGGTGAAAAACTGTTTTTT
-	TRBJ1-3	TRBV4-1	-	CASSSGLNSGNTIYF	TGCGCCAGCAGTTCAGGTTTGAACTCTGGAAACACCATATATTTT
TRBD1	TRBJ2-1	TRBV19	-	CASQNRGEVSNEQFF	TGTGCCAGTCAGAACAGGGGGGAGGTCTCCAATGAGCAGTTCTTC
TRBD1	TRBJ2-1	TRBV7-2	few	CASSPGTGGFRYNEQFF	TGTGCCAGCAGCCCTGGGACAGGGGGCTTTCGATACAATGAGCAGTTCTTC
-	TRBJ1-2	TRBV4-2	-	CASSQGSEGGYGYTF	TGTGCCAGCAGCCAAGGGTCGGAGGGTGGATATGGCTACACCTTC
TRBD1	TRBJ1-4	TRBV7-9	few	CASSSGQGEEKLFF	TGTGCCAGCAGCTCGGGACAGGGGGAAGAAAAACTGTTTTTT
-	TRBJ2-7	TRBV29-1	-	CSATVRGRATHEQYF	TGCAGCGCCACGGTCAGGGGAAGGGCCACCCACGAGCAGTACTTC
TRBD1	TRBJ1-4	TRBV7-2	few	CASSPQTGSDEKLFF	TGTGCCAGCAGCCCTCAGACAGGGAGCGATGAAAAACTGTTTTTT
TRBD1	TRBJ2-3	TRBV18	-	CASSPDRGPDTQYF	TGTGCCAGCTCACCTGACAGGGGCCCAGATACGCAGTATTTT
-	TRBJ1-1	TRBV5-4	-	CASSPDEWSTEAFF	TGTGCCAGCAGCCCCGACGAATGGAGCACTGAAGCTTTCTTT
TRBD1	TRBJ1-4	TRBV4-2	-	CASSQGDRTTNEKLFF	TGTGCCAGCAGCCAAGGGGACAGGACAACTAATGAAAAACTGTTTTTT
TRBD1	TRBJ2-5	TRBV4-3	-	CASSQVLLGTGRETQYF	TGCGCCAGCAGCCAAGTCTTATTGGGGACAGGGAGGGAGACCCAGTACTTC
TRBD1	TRBJ2-3	TRBV11-2	few	CASSRPGQGSVTQYF	TGTGCCAGCAGTCGTCCGGGACAGGGGAGCGTTACGCAGTATTTT
TRBD2	TRBJ2-7	TRBV5-1	-	CASSLSGTSGIYEQYF	TGCGCCAGCAGCTTATCCGGGACTAGCGGGATTTACGAGCAGTACTTC
-	TRBJ2-1	TRBV11-3	-	CASSRRGLREQFF	TGTGCCAGCAGTCGGCGGGGACTCAGAGAGCAGTTCTTC
TRBD2	TRBJ2-1	TRBV4-2	-	CASSPTSGGGNEQFF	TGTGCCAGCAGCCCCACTAGCGGGGGGGGCAATGAGCAGTTCTTC
-	TRBJ1-2	TRBV29-1	few	CSVEEDYYGYTF	TGCAGCGTTGAGGAGGACTACTATGGCTACACCTTC
-	TRBJ2-1	TRBV5-1	few	CASSLARGRGDNEQFF	TGCGCCAGCAGCTTGGCGCGGGGGCGCGGGGACAATGAGCAGTTCTTC
TRBD1	TRBJ2-5	TRBV5-6	-	CASSLTGAAETQYF	TGTGCCAGCAGCTTGACAGGGGCGGCAGAGACCCAGTACTTC
-	TRBJ2-1	TRBV11-1	few	CASSWALQHINEQFF	TGTGCCAGCAGCTGGGCCCTACAACATATCAATGAGCAGTTCTTC
TRBD1	TRBJ2-1	TRBV9	-	CASSVPGGRSSPSSYNEQFF	TGTGCCAGCAGTGTCCCAGGGGGTAGGTCCTCTCCCAGCTCCTACAATGAGCAGTTCTTC
TRBD2	TRBJ2-1	TRBV2	-	CASIPPGLLYNEQFF	TGTGCCAGCATTCCCCCGGGACTACTCTACAATGAGCAGTTCTTC
-	TRBJ1-1	TRBV7-2	few	CASSLRVAGEGEAFF	TGTGCCAGCAGCTTAAGAGTGGCAGGGGAAGGTGAAGCTTTCTTT
TRBD1	TRBJ2-7	TRBV4-1	-	CASSQEPDRQLPNYEQYF	TGCGCCAGCAGCCAAGAACCGGACAGGCAGCTTCCTAACTACGAGCAGTACTTC
-	TRBJ2-5	TRBV29-1	-	CSVEVWASRETQYF	TGCAGCGTTGAAGTCTGGGCCAGCAGAGAGACCCAGTACTTC
TRBD1	TRBJ2-1	TRBV9	few	CASRATGTGGNEQFF	TGTGCCAGCAGAGCCACCGGGACAGGGGGGAATGAGCAGTTCTTC
TRBD1	TRBJ2-7	TRBV6-5	-	CASSYNTPGTGYEQYF	TGTGCCAGCAGTTACAATACCCCCGGGACAGGCTACGAGCAGTACTTC
-	TRBJ1-1	TRBV6-5	-	CASSYSYRYTEAFF	TGTGCCAGCAGTTACTCGTACAGATACACTGAAGCTTTCTTT
TRBD2	TRBJ2-5	TRBV29-1	few	CSVGLAGKETQYF	TGCAGCGTGGGACTAGCGGGAAAGGAGACCCAGTACTTC
-	TRBJ2-3	TRBV30	few	CAWSVRGRQYF	TGTGCCTGGAGTGTACGCGGCCGGCAGTATTTT
TRBD1	TRBJ2-3	TRBV28	few	CASSKDRVGTDTQYF	TGTGCCAGCAGCAAAGACAGGGTCGGCACAGATACGCAGTATTTT
TRBD2	TRBJ2-1	TRBV7-9	-	CASSLRMTSVYNEQFF	TGTGCCAGCAGCTTAAGGATGACTAGCGTATACAATGAGCAGTTCTTC
TRBD1	TRBJ1-1	TRBV9	few	CASSAAGTGGLNTEAFF	TGTGCCAGCAGCGCCGCCGGGACAGGGGGGCTGAACACTGAAGCTTTCTTT
-	TRBJ1-3	TRBV30	few	CAWSREDGNTIYF	TGTGCCTGGTCGAGGGAGGACGGAAACACCATATATTTT
-	TRBJ1-1	TRBV7-9	few	CASSLKGMNTEAFF	TGTGCCAGCAGCTTAAAGGGGATGAACACTGAAGCTTTCTTT
TRBD2	TRBJ2-7	TRBV28	few	CASSAPRTSGYSYEQYF	TGTGCCAGCAGCGCGCCCCGGACTAGCGGTTACTCCTACGAGCAGTACTTC
-	TRBJ2-2	TRBV11-2	-	CASSLAGLRITGELFF	TGTGCCAGCAGCTTAGCAGGGTTAAGGATAACCGGGGAGCTGTTTTTT
-	TRBJ2-6	TRBV11-3	few	CASSLGGDLSSGANVLTF	TGTGCCAGCAGCTTAGGGGGCGATCTGAGCTCTGGGGCCAACGTCCTGACTTTC
-	TRBJ2-3	TRBV4-2	few	CASSHEHASTDTQYF	TGTGCCAGCAGCCACGAACATGCCAGCACAGATACGCAGTATTTT
TRBD1	TRBJ2-7	TRBV29-1	few	CSVGTGDGEQYF	TGCAGCGTTGGTACAGGGGATGGCGAGCAGTACTTC
TRBD2	TRBJ2-7	TRBV7-6	-	CASSRTSGRDEQYF	TGTGCCAGCAGCCGGACTAGCGGGAGAGACGAGCAGTACTTC
-	TRBJ1-5	TRBV7-9	-	CASSLTGSGQPQHF	TGTGCCAGCAGCCTAACAGGGTCGGGTCAGCCCCAGCATTTT
TRBD2	TRBJ2-7	TRBV7-8	-	CASSLRVASGTEQYF	TGTGCCAGCAGCTTACGGGTGGCTAGCGGGACCGAGCAGTACTTC
TRBD1	TRBJ1-1	TRBV29-1	few	CSHGQGAAEAFF	TGCAGCCACGGACAGGGGGCCGCTGAAGCTTTCTTT